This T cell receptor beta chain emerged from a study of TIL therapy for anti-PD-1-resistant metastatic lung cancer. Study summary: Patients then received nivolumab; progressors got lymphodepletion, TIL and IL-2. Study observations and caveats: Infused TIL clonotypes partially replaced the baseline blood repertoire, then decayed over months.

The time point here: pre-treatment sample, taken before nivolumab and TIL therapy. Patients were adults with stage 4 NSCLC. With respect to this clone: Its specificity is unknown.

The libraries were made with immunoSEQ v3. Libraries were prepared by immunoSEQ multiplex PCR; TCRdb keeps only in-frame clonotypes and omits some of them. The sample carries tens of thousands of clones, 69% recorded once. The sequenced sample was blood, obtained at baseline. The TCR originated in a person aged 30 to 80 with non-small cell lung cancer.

The CDR3 sequence: CASSLGVTYEQYF. For the CDR3, the DNA is TGTGCCAGCAGCTTGGGGGTAACCTACGAGCAGTACTTC. The J gene is TRBJ2-7, the V gene TRBV7-9, with D possibly called TRBD1 or TRBD2 (5 bases each). The CDR3 runs to 13 residues. Germline V gene lookup returns CDR1 SEHNR and CDR2 FQNEAQ (reference sequence). Trimming stripped 3 bases from V and 2 bases from J, with 8 bases between. Using reference TRBV7-9 and TRBJ2-7 for the parts outside the CDR3, the full variable domain is DTGVSQNPRHKITKRGQNVTFRCDPISEHNRLYWYRQTLGQGPEFLTYFQNEAQLEKSRLLSDRFSAERPKGSFSTLEIQRTEQGDSAMYLCASSLGVTYEQYFGPGTRLTVT.